This T cell receptor (beta chain) was documented in a study of shared clonotypes between healthy human individuals (TCRdb year 2020). About the investigation overall: A few men and two women, aged 18 to 49 years, made up the cohort. For each donor, CD4 naive and CD4 memory were each given three plates, CD8 naive was given two plates, and CD8 memory was given one plate. Blood TCR repertoires of five healthy adults were deeply sequenced to estimate repertoire size and the extent of clonotype sharing between individuals. To increase sequencing depth and limit assay-specific biases, different laboratories used diverse techniques to prepare libraries and sequence TCR repertoires. Between about 0.8 and 9 billion PBMCs per donor were obtained by leukapheresis.

A word on this clone: Its antigen remains unidentified. Base qualities are not at hand, and no much larger clone is one base apart.

What the study reported, not specific to this receptor: The genetic and exposure-history diversity represented was limited by the small number of donors. Rarefaction of sorted-subset datasets indicated incomplete sequencing despite the large sequencing depth. Only blood was sampled, and tissue TCR repertoires likely differ from those in blood. Compared with non-shared clonotypes, the clonotypes found in all four sorted-subset donors had higher generation probabilities. Larger estimated clonotype richness was generally found for naive subsets than for memory subsets. When a few donors were compared, the shared fraction of clonotypes was about 5.5% for naive CD4, less than 4% for naive CD8, 2% to 2.5% for memory CD4, and 0.35% to 0.4% for memory CD8. Pairwise subsampling indicated that sequencing depth was expected to affect the degree of clonotype sharing among donors.

Using the deep immunoSEQ assay, TCR CDR3 regions were amplified from genomic DNA by multiplex PCR. Extracted genomic DNA from each cell subset was distributed evenly across all wells of several immunoSEQ 96-well plates, and each plate was treated as a replicate. For sorted subsets, around 200 ng genomic DNA, equal to 30,000 to 35,000 T cell genomes, was loaded into each replicate PCR. Purified libraries were measured with a Qubit 3.0 fluorometer, size-checked on a Bioanalyzer 2100, and measured again with the KAPA Library Quantification kit. Every immunoSEQ 96-well plate was sequenced on a separate single-read 150-cycle Illumina NextSeq 550 flow cell. In the paper's pipeline: The immunoSEQ output contained only junctional sequences without quality scores, so filtering could not match that applied to full-length reads. Sequences were annotated with PyIR, a Python wrapper for IgBLAST v1.9, and V/J genes and CDR3 were assigned using IMGT germline references. Reads were removed for weak V/J assignments (E-value above 1e-6), missing CDR3, stop codons, out-of-frame junctions, or ambiguous translated residues. V3J clonotypes were defined as sequences sharing an identical inferred V gene, J gene, and CDR3 amino acid sequence. To compute the percentage overlap between repertoires, the number of shared unique clonotypes was divided by the size of the smaller repertoire. RTK rarefaction, the Chao1 estimator, and Recon v2.1 estimates of unobserved clonotypes were used to assess repertoire richness. For all TCRbeta clonotypes obtained by the gDNA method from a few donors, generation probabilities were computed with OLGA. TCRdb obtained this table from immuneACCESS and retained in-frame rearrangements with V and J assigned. These tables miss some clones; where compared with another copy, unresolved V genes account for less than half of the shortfall, and the remainder is unexplained. The V and J calls and clone size are taken from that table; D and trimming were inferred from the DNA. The sample table records about 380,000 clones; 96% of these occur just once. In total, the top ten clones hold approximately 0.32% of the sample.

Healthy HIV-negative adults with no recently reported acute infections or vaccinations were included as donors. Every donor was a Caucasian adult living in Nashville, Tennessee, USA. The CD8 memory samples were a combination of magnetically selected CD45RO+ cells and CCR7-negative CD45RA+ effector memory (TemRA) cells. After blood collection by leukapheresis, PBMCs were isolated using Ficoll-Histopaque density gradient centrifugation and then cryopreserved in the vapor phase of liquid nitrogen. Analytical flow cytometry was used to check the purity and quantity of every magnetically sorted T cell population. Each sorted fraction had its genomic DNA isolated and then quantified by UV absorbance on a Nanodrop 2000c. Including the terminal cysteine and phenylalanine, the CDR3 comprises 12 residues. Only the CDR3 portion is preserved as DNA: 36 bases, with reading frame beginning at the first base. V is shortened by 6 bases, J by 6 bases, and the region joining them spans 10 bases. CDR1 MRHNA and CDR2 SNTAGT were looked up in the germline V gene.

This TCR was recovered from a man under 40 in good health. The sequenced material came from memory CD8+ T cells sorted from blood. The label giving this sample's cell subset or site can be read as: CD45RO+ cells pooled with CCR7-negative TemRA cells. Recombination linked TRBV6-4 to TRBJ2-3, and possibly TRBD1, on 7 matching bases. The bases read TGTGCCAGCAGGCCAGGGGGGGATACGCAGTATTTT. Its protein product is CASRPGGDTQYF.